This TCR beta chain stems from a study of T cell responses to AZD1222 COVID-19 vaccine. Findings and limits, study-wide: Vaccination with two AZD1222 doses was followed by a rise in Spike-specific TCR breadth and depth.

The analysis combined second doses at about 4 or about 12 weeks. Germline V gene sequence: CDR1 LGHDT, CDR2 YNNKEL (reference sequence). V lost 1 base and J lost 7; bases outside the gene matches: 9. The CDR3 is 15 amino acids. As to this clone: Antigen specificity is unknown.

Data came from immunoSEQ multiplex PCR; TCRdb stores just in-frame clones and leaves some out. The sample lists fewer than 150,000 clones; roughly nine tenths were seen once. The genes are TRBV3-1 (or the pseudogene TRBV3-2) and TRBJ2-7; TRBD1 matches 8 bases. The starting material was peripheral blood, obtained 28 days after the second AZD1222 dose. The TCR comes from an adult who received the AZD1222 COVID-19 vaccine. CDR3: CASSQGGQALGEQYF. The DNA of the CDR3 is TGTGCCAGCAGCCAAGGGGGACAGGCTTTGGGGGAGCAGTACTTC.